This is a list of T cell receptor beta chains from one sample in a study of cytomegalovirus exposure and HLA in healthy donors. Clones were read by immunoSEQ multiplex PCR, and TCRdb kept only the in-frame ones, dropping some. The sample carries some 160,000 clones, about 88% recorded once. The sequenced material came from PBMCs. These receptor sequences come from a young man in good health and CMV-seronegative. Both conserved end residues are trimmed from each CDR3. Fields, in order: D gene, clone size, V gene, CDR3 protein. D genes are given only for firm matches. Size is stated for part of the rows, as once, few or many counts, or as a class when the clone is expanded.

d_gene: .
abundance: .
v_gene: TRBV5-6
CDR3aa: ASSFRVSGANVLT

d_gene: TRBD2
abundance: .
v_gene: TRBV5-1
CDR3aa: ASSLGRGGPADTQY

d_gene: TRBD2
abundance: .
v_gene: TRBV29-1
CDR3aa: SVHPGGEQF

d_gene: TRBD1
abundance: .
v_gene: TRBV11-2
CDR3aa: ASSFMGQGYLGTEAF

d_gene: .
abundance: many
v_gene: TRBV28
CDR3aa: ASPSPKLTDTQY

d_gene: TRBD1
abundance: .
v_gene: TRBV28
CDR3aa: ASSPTGTYQPQH

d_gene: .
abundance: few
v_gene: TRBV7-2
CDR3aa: ASAGEMDYEQY

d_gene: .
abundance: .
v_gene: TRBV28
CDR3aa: ASYRTNYGYT

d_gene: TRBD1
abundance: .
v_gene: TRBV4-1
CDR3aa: ASSQVEGADTEAF

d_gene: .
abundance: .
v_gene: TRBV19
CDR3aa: ASSTDSSSYNSPLH

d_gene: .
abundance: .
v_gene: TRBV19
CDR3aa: ASHQGSTEAF

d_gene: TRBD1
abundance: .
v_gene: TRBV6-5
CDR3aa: ASTQGQGDYEQY

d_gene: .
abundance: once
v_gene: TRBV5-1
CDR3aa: ASSLIFRGSLFSGNTIY

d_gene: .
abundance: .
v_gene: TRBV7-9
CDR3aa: ASSSKTGNAF

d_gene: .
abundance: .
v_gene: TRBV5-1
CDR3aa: ASSFNPNEKLF

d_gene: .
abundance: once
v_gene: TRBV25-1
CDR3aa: ASSEVWRADTQY

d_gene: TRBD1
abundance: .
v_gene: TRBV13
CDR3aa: ASSLEGQENSPLH

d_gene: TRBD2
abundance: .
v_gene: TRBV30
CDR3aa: AWSARGTSGIFTGGYEQY

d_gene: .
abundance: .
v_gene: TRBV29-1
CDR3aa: SVVYTNTRYQETQY

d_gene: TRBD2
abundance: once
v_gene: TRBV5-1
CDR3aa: ASSLLLAGGTNTDTQY

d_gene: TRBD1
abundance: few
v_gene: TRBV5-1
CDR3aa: ASSLRTGASNQPQH

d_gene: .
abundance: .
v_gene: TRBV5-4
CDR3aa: ASSRELIRRANTEAF

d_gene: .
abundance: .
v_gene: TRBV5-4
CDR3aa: ASSPGGASNQPQH

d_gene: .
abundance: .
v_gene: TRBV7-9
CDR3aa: ASSLSGPNEKLF

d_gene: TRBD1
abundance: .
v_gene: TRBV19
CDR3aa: ASGTGPYEQY

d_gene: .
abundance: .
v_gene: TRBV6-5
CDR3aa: ASRRGRGDEQY

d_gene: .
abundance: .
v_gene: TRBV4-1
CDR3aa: ASSQGATSSGGSYNEQF

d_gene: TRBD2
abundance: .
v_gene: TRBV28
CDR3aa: ASSLAGASYEQY

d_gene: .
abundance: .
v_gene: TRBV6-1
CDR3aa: ASSEVPTRGEQF

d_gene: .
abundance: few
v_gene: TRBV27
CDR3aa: ASSLGGGGGELF

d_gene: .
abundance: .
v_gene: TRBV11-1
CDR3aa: ASSLVLSSTDTQY

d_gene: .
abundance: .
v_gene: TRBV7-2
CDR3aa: ASSLDRGAPRGYT

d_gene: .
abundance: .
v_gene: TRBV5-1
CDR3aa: ASSFKAGAGAPLH

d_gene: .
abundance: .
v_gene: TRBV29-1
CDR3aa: SVEDTQGDFYEQY

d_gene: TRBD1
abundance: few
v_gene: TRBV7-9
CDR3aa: ASSHSRDRNTEAF

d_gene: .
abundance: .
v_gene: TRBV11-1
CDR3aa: ASSLAPANYNEQF

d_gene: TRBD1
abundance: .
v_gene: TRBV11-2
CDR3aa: ASGTGSSNEQF

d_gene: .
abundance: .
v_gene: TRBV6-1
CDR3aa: ASSELRRNQPQH

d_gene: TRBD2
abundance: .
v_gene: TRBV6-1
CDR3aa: ASSEASGGATDTQY

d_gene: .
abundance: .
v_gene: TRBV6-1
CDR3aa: ASGTPRETQY

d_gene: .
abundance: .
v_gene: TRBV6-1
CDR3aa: ASSEARDTQY

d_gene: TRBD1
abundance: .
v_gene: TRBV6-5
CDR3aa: ASSPGQFTGELF